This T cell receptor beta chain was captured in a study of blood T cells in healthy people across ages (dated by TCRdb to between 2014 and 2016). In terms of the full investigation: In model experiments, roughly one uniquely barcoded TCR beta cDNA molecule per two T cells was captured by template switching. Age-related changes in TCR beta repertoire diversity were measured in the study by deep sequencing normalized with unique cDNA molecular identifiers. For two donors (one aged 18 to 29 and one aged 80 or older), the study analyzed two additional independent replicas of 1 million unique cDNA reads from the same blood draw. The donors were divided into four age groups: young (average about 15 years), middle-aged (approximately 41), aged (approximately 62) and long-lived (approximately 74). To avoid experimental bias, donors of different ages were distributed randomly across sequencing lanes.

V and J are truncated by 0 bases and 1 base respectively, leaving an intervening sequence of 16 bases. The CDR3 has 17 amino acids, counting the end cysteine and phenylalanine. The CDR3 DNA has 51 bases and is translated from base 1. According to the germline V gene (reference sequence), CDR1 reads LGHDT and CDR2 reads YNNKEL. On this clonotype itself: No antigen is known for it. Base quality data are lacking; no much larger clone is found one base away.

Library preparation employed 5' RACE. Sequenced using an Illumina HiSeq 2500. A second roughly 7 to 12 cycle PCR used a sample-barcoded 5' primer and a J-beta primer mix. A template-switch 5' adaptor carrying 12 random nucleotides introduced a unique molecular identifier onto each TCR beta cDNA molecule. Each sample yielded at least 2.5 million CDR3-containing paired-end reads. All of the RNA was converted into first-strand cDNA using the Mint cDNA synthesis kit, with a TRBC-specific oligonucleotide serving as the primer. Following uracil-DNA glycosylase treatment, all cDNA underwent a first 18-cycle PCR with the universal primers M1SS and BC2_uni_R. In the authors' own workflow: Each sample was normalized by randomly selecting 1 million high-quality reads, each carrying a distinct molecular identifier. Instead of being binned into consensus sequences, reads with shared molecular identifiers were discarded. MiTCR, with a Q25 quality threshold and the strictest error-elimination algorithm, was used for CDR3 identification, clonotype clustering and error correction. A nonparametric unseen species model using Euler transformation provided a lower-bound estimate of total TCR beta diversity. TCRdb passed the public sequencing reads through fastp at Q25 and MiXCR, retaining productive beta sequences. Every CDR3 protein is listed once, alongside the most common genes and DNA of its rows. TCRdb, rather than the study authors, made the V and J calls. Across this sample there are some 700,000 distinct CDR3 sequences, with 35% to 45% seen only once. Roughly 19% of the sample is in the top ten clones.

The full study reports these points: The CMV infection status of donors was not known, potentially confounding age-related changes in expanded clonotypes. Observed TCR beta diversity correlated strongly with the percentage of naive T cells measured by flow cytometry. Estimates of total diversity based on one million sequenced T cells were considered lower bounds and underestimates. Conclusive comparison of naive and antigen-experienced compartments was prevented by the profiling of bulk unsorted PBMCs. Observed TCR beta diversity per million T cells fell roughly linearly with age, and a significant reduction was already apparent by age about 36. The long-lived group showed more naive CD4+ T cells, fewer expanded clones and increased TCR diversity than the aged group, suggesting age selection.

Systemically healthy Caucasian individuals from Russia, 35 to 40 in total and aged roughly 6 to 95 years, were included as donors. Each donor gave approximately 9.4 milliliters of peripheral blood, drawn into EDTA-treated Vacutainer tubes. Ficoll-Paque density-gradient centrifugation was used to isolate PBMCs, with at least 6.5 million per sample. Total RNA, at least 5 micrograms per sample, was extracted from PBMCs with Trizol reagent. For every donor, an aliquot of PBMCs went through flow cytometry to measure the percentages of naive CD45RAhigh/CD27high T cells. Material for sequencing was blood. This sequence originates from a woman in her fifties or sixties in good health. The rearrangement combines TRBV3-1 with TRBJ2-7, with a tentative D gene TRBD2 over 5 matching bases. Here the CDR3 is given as CASSQDPTGIGSYEQYF. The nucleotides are TGTGCCAGCAGCCAAGACCCCACCGGGATAGGGTCCTACGAGCAGTACTTC.